The present T cell receptor beta chain was sequenced within a study of B cell selection in AIRE deficiency. Sorted regulatory T cells were CD4-positive, CD25-high and CD127-low or negative. Study-wide results and caveats: Healthy donors alone shared approximately 30% of thousands of Treg sequences; patients alone approximately 9.3%. About 30.6% of healthy-shared Treg sequences were found among patient Tconv cells.

The method was immunoSEQ multiplex PCR; TCRdb's version includes in-frame clones alone and lacks a portion of them. The sample holds 18,000 or so clones, under 95% seen once. On this clone itself: Its specificity is unknown.

The specimen was CD4+CD25+ Tregs sorted from PBMCs. The sequence was obtained from a human donor in good health.

The chain's CDR3 is CASSTQGATGELFF. The CDR3 DNA follows: TGTGCCAGTAGTACCCAGGGTGCCACCGGGGAGCTGTTTTTT. This rearrangement joins TRBV19 to TRBJ2-2; possibly TRBD1 for D (5 bases). The CDR3 consists of 14 residues. The V end was cut by 4 bases, the J end by 4 bases, with 10 bases between. Per the germline V gene, CDR1 is LNHDA and CDR2 is SQIVND (reference sequence).